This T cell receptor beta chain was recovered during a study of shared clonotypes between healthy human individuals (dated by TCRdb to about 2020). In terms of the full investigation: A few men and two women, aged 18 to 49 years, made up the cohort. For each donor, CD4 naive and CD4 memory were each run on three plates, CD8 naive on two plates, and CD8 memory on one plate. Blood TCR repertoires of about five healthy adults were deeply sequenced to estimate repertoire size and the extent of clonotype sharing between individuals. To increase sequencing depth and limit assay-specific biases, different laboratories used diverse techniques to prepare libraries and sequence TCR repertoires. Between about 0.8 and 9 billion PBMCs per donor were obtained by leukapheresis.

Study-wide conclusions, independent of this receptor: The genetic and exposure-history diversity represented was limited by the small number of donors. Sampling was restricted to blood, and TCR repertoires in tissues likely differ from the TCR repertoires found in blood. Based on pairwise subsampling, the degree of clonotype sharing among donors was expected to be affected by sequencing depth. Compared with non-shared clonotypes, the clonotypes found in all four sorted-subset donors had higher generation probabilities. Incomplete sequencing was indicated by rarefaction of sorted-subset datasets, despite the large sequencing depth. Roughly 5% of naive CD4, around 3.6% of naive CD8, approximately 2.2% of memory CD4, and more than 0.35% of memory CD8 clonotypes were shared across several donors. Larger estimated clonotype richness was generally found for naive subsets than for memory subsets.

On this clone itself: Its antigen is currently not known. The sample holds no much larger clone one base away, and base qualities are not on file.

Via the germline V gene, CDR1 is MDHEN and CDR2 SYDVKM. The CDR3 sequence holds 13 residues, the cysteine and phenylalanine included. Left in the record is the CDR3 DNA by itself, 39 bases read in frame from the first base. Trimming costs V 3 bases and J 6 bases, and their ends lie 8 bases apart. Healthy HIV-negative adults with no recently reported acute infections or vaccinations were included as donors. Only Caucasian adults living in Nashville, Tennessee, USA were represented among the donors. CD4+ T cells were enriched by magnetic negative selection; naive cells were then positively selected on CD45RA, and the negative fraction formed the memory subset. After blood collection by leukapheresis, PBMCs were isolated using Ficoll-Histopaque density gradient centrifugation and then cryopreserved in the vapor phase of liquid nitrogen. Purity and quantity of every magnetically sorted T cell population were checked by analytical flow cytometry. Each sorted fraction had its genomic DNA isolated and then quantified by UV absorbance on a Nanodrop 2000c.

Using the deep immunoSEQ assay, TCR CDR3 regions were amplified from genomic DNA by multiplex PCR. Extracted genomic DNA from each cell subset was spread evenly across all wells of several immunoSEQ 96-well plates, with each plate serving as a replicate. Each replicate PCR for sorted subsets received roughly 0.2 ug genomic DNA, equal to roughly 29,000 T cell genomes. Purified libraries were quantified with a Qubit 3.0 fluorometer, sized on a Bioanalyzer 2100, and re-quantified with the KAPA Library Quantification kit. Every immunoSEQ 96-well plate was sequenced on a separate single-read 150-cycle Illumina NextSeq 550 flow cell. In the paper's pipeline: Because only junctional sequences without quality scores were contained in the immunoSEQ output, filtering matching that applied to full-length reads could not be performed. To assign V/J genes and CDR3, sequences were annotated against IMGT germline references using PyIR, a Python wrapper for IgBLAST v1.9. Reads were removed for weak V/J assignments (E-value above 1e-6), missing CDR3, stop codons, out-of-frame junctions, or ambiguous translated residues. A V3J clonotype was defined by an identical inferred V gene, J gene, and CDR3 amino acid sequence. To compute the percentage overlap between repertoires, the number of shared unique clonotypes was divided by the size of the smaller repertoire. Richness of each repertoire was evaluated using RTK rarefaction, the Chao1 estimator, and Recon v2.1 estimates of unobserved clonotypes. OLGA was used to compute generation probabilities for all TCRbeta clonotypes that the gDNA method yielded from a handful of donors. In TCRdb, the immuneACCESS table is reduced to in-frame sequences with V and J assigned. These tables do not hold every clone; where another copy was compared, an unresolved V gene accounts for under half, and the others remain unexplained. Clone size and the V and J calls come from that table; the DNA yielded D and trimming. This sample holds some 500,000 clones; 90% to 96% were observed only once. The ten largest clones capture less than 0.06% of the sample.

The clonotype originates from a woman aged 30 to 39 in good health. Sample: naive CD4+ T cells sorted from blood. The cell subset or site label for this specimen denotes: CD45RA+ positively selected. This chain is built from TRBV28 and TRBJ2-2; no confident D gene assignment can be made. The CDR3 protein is CASSFGSSGELFF. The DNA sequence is TGTGCCAGCAGTTTTGGAAGTTCCGGGGAGCTGTTTTTT.